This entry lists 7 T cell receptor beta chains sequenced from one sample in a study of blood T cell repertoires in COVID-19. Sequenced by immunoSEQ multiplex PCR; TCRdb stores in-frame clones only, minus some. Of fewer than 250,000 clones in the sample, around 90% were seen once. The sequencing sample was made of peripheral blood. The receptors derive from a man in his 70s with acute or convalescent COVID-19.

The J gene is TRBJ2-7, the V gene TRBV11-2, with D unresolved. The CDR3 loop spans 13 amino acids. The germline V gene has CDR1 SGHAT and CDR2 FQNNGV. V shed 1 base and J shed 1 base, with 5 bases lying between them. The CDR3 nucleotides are TGTGCCAGCAGCTTAGCGGGTTCCTACGAGCAGTACTTC. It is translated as CASSLAGSYEQYF.

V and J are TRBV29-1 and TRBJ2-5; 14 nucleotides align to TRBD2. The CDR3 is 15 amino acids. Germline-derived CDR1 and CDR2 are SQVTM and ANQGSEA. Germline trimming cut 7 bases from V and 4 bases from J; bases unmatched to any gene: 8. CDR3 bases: TGCAGCGCAGGGACTAGCGGGAGAGGTGGAGAGACCCAGTACTTC. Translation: CSAGTSGRGGETQYF.

CDR3 in amino acids: CASGLVRRTLTVMNTEAFF. In DNA form, the CDR3 reads TGTGCTAGTGGTTTGGTACGCAGGACGTTGACAGTTATGAACACTGAAGCTTTCTTT. The chain carries TRBV12-5 and TRBJ1-1; D perhaps matches TRBD1 (5 bases). CDR3 length: 19 residues. Germline V gene data show CDR1 as LGHNT and CDR2 as FRNRAP. The V gene lost 0 bases and the J gene lost 0 bases, with 20 bases spanning the gap.

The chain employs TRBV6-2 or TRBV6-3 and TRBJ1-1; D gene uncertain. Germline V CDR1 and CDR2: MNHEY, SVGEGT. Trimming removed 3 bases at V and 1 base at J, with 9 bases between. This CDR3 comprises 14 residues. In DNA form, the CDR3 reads TGTGCCAGCAGTTATGAGGTCAGGAACACTGAAGCTTTCTTT. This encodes CASSYEVRNTEAFF.

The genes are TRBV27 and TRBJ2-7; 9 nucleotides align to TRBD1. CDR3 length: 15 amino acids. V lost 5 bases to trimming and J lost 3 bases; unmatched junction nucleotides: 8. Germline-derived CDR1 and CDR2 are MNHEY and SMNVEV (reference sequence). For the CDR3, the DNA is TGTGCCAGCAGTACGGCCGGGACAGGGAACTACGAGCAGTACTTC. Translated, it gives CASSTAGTGNYEQYF.

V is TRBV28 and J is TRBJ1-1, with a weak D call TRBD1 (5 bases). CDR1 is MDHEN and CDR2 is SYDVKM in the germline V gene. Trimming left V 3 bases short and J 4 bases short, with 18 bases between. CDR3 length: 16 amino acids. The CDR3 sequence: CASSFPIYRPPTEAFF. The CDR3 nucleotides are TGTGCCAGCAGTTTCCCTATATACAGGCCTCCCACTGAAGCTTTCTTT.

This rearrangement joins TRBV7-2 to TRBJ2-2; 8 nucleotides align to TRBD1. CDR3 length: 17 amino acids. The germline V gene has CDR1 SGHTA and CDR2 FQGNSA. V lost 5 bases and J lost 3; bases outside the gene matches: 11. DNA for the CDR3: TGTGCCAGCAGCCGGGACAGGCTGGGAAGTTACACCGGGGAGCTGTTTTTT. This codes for CASSRDRLGSYTGELFF. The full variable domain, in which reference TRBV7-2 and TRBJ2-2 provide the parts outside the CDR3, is GAGVSQSPSNKVTEKGKDVELRCDPISGHTALYWYRQSLGQGLEFLIYFQGNSAPDKSGLPSDRFSAERTGGSVSTLTIQRTQQEDSAVYLCASSRDRLGSYTGELFFGEGSRLTVL.